The 10 T cell receptor beta chains reported below all come from one sample, sequenced in a study of cytomegalovirus exposure and HLA in healthy donors. In the PCR, 60 Vbeta and 13 Jbeta primers were used. The assay was immunoSEQ multiplex PCR, and TCRdb's table has in-frame clones only and misses some. Among 180,000 or so clones, over 75% were seen once, and the ten largest hold less than 2%. Source material: PBMCs. Receptors were obtained from a woman aged 30 to 39 in good health and CMV-seronegative.

The chain combines TRBV11-2 with TRBJ2-1; no firm D call. This CDR3 has 15 amino acids. Germline loops: CDR1 SGHAT, CDR2 FQNNGV. Trimming took 1 base from V and 6 from J, leaving 13 bases between them. The CDR3 loop reads CASSLVQRSTNEQFF. The CDR3 DNA is TGTGCCAGCAGCTTAGTCCAGCGATCTACCAATGAGCAGTTCTTC.

CDR3 bases: TGTGCCAGCAGCAAAAAACTCATGACAGGCCCTAACCTGGGGTTC. This sequence encodes CASSKKLMTGPNLGF. This chain links TRBV21-1 with TRBJ2-7; the table's D call, TRBD1, was not checked against the DNA. TRBV21-1 is shown as a pseudogene. The CDR3 is 15 residues long.

This clone was observed once. V usage is TRBV5-1 and J usage is TRBJ2-7, with D maybe TRBD2 (6 bases). This CDR3 has 12 amino acids. Looked up from germline, CDR1 is SGHRS and CDR2 is YFSETQ. Trimming took off 4 bases at V and 6 bases at J, with 11 bases between the two ends. The CDR3 region has the DNA TGCGCCAGCAGCCCTACCGGGGGCGAGCAGTACTTC. Its translation is CASSPTGGEQYF.

The V and J genes are TRBV27 and TRBJ1-2, with a tentative D call TRBD1 (5 bases). With 4 bases removed from V and 3 bases from J, the gap between germline ends came to 12 bases. CDR3 size: 14 residues. Germline V lookup: CDR1 MNHEY, CDR2 SMNVEV (reference sequence). The CDR3: CASSWQGDDYGYTF. CDR3 nucleotides: TGTGCCAGCAGTTGGCAGGGTGATGACTATGGCTACACCTTC.

The chain joins TRBV2 to TRBJ1-2; 8 bases are shared with TRBD1. The CDR3 totals 13 residues. CDR1 and CDR2 from the germline V gene are SNHLY and FYNNEI. J gave up 6 bases and V 4 bases, and 4 bases lay outside the gene matches. The CDR3 sequence: CASSGVQGDGYTF. CDR3 nucleotides: TGTGCCAGCAGTGGGGTACAGGGGGATGGCTACACCTTC.

The chain joins TRBV5-6 to TRBJ1-1; 7 bases match TRBD1. CDR1 is SGHDT, CDR2 YYEEEE, per germline. The V gene end was trimmed by 4 bases and the J gene end by 5 bases; junction bases not matched to a gene: 8. There are 14 residues in the CDR3. This CDR3 reads CASSKKDRVTEAFF. CDR3 nucleotides: TGTGCCAGCAGCAAGAAAGACAGGGTGACTGAAGCTTTCTTT.

CDR3 DNA sequence: TGTGCCAGCAGTACAACAGGGACTGGAAACACCATATATTTT. Protein sequence: CASSTTGTGNTIYF. The chain links TRBV6-1 to TRBJ1-3, with a weak D call TRBD1 (6 bases). CDR1 and CDR2 from the germline V gene are MNHNS and SASEGT. The CDR3 is 14 residues long. The V end was cut by 5 bases, the J end by 2 bases, with 10 bases between.

This clone came up once. The chain uses TRBV9 and TRBJ1-1, with 8 positions matching TRBD1. Trimming took 0 bases from V and 0 from J; bases not matched to a gene: 4. Germline V gene sequence: CDR1 SGDLS, CDR2 YYNGEE. This CDR3 has 16 amino acids. The CDR3, as DNA: TGTGCCAGCAGCGTAGACAGGGGGGCCTTGAACACTGAAGCTTTCTTT. As protein: CASSVDRGALNTEAFF.

Turning to this clone: At one end, the junction sequence differs from germline, possibly due to a read error. The chain recombines TRBV7-7 with TRBJ2-7, with unresolved D. The CDR3 is 15 amino acids. Germline V gene lookup returns CDR1 SSHAT and CDR2 FNYEAQ (reference sequence). The CDR3 loop is CASSLAAARESEQYF. CDR3 DNA sequence: TGTGCTAGCAGCTTAGCCGCGGCCCGAGAAAGTGAGCAGTACTTC.

The chain has TRBV7-9 and TRBJ2-3; 9 bases agree with TRBD2. The CDR3 is made up of 15 amino acids. With V trimmed by 1 base and J by 4 bases, 3 bases remained unmatched. CDR1 SEHNR and CDR2 FQNEAQ come from the germline V gene (reference sequence). This CDR3 reads CASSLGGGEADTQYF. CDR3 coding DNA: TGTGCCAGCAGCTTAGGCGGGGGGGAGGCAGATACGCAGTATTTT.